This T cell receptor beta chain was recovered during a study of blood T cells in healthy people across ages. CDR1 and CDR2 (germline): MNHEY, SVGEGT. The V and J ends lost 5 bases and 3 bases respectively, with 5 bases between them. This CDR3 is built from 11 residues. Then a second PCR, running about 6 to 11 cycles, was carried out with a sample-barcoded 5' primer and a J-beta primer mix. TCRdb analysed the 5' RACE reads with MiXCR anew, one entry per CDR3 protein. The repertoire has 800,000 or so distinct CDR3 sequences, roughly 25% of them found once; the top ten carry around 3.6%. This clonotype was seen more than once but under ten times. A further study also used this sample, focusing on T cells of mothers and their children.

Sequencing used blood. The TCR sequence derives from a boy under 18 in good health. The V gene is TRBV6-2 or TRBV6-3, the J gene TRBJ2-7; D remains unclear. CDR3 sequence: CASSTIYEQYF. The CDR3 DNA sequence: TGTGCCAGCAGTACGATCTACGAGCAGTACTTC.